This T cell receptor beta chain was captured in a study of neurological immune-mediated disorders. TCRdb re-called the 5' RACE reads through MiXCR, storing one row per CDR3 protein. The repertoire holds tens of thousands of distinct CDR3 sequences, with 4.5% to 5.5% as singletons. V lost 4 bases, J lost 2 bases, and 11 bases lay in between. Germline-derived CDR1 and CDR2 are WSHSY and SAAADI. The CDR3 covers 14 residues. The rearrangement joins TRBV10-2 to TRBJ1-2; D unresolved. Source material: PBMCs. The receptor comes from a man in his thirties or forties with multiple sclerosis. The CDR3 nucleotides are TGCGCCAGCAGTGTATCGGCGTCCAACTATGGCTACACCTTC. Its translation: CASSVSASNYGYTF.